This TCR beta chain was identified during a study of Graves' ophthalmopathy and Graves' hyperthyroidism. This clonotype was seen many times. Its antigen is currently unknown. Uncontrolled infections, pregnancy, lactation or other autoimmune diseases led to patient exclusion. It was on clinical symptoms, serum thyroxine, TRAb, thyroid ultrasound and orbital computed tomography that diagnosis relied. For repertoire sequencing, the TCR beta CDR3 regions were amplified from RNA transcripts. RT-PCR was first run with HTBI primers, then multiplex PCR in a second round. TCRdb redid the calling of the multiplex PCR reads with MiXCR, one entry per CDR3 protein. The data contain about 210,000 distinct CDR3 sequences, 29% of them singletons. General study points: Blood also harbored most expanded thyroid clonotypes above 0.001 frequency. Sensitivity reached roughly 71% and specificity about 78% when the model predicted ophthalmopathy progression.

The ends were cut back, 4 bases at V and 5 bases at J, with 15 bases in the middle. Germline V lookup: CDR1 SGHTA, CDR2 FQGNSA. The CDR3 is 14 residues long. Sequencing input: peripheral blood. This receptor was taken from a man in his fifties with Graves' ophthalmopathy. The chain uses TRBV7-2 and TRBJ2-7; weak D call: TRBD1 (6 bases). For the CDR3, the DNA is TGTGCCAGCAGCTCAAATACAGGGCCGAACGAGCAGTACTTC. This codes for CASSSNTGPNEQYF.